This T cell receptor (beta chain) was recorded in a study of control samples from healthy donors and cancer patients. Generated by immunoSEQ multiplex PCR, the TCRdb table keeps only in-frame clones and is missing some. The top ten hold less than 4.5% of the sample, which has about 57,000 clones, around 95% seen once. The receptor was isolated from a man under 40 in good health. Sequenced sample: blood.

This chain's CDR3 is CASSSTDRGPWETQYF. The CDR3 coding sequence is TGTGCCAGCAGTTCGACGGACAGGGGGCCTTGGGAGACCCAGTACTTC. V and J are TRBV27 and TRBJ2-5, with TRBD1 matching 11 bases. The length of the CDR3 is 16 residues. Germline V CDR1 and CDR2: MNHEY, SMNVEV (reference sequence). V gave up 4 bases and J gave up 5 bases; unmatched junction bases: 9.